This is a list of T cell receptor beta chains from one sample in a study of radiation and T cells in renal cell carcinoma. Repertoires were generated with immunoSEQ multiplex PCR, while TCRdb's copy carries only in-frame clones and drops some. The table includes some 22,000 clones, roughly three quarters detected once. Material: blood, obtained from a patient whose treatment included radiotherapy and nephrectomy. All receptors derive from a man between 60 and 70 years old with renal cell carcinoma. CDR3s leave out the opening cysteine and the closing phenylalanine or tryptophan. Size values are once, few and many counts, or a class for expanded clones, and some rows have none.

J gene: TRBJ1-5; clone size: .; V gene: TRBV5-1; CDR3 protein: ASSLGTGGNQPQH
J gene: TRBJ1-2; clone size: few; V gene: TRBV4-3; CDR3 protein: ASSQDAQWTGYT
J gene: TRBJ1-3; clone size: .; V gene: TRBV28; CDR3 protein: ASSSTGEGGALKGNTIY
J gene: TRBJ1-1; clone size: .; V gene: TRBV5-1; CDR3 protein: ASSTGAMNTEAF
J gene: TRBJ2-2; clone size: few; V gene: TRBV19; CDR3 protein: ASKRTLNTGELF
J gene: TRBJ1-2; clone size: .; V gene: TRBV5-4; CDR3 protein: ASSWGQGERGYT
J gene: TRBJ2-1; clone size: .; V gene: TRBV9; CDR3 protein: ASSDLASVKHNEQF
J gene: TRBJ1-6; clone size: few; V gene: TRBV7-2; CDR3 protein: ASSFGRGQGNSPLH
J gene: TRBJ2-3; clone size: .; V gene: TRBV21-1; CDR3 protein: ASSPKSVCDTDTQY
J gene: TRBJ2-7; clone size: many; V gene: TRBV5-1; CDR3 protein: ASSVGLAYEQY
J gene: TRBJ1-1; clone size: few; V gene: TRBV6-5; CDR3 protein: ASSYGMENTEAF
J gene: TRBJ2-3; clone size: .; V gene: TRBV4-2; CDR3 protein: ASSQVLSDTQY
J gene: TRBJ1-2; clone size: .; V gene: TRBV7-9; CDR3 protein: ASSKTLEQRGYGYT
J gene: TRBJ1-6; clone size: few; V gene: TRBV7-8; CDR3 protein: ASSPGPSSYNSPLH
J gene: TRBJ2-5; clone size: .; V gene: TRBV4-1; CDR3 protein: ASSQDLVRGQETQY
J gene: TRBJ2-2; clone size: .; V gene: TRBV5-1; CDR3 protein: ASSEGHGVNTGELF
J gene: TRBJ2-3; clone size: .; V gene: TRBV6-5; CDR3 protein: ASSSAGGRDTQY
J gene: TRBJ1-3; clone size: .; V gene: TRBV7-9; CDR3 protein: ASSFWGISGNTIY
J gene: TRBJ2-3; clone size: once; V gene: TRBV5-6; CDR3 protein: ASSLVGTSTDTQY
J gene: TRBJ2-3; clone size: .; V gene: TRBV9; CDR3 protein: ASSASGYGTDTQY
J gene: TRBJ2-7; clone size: .; V gene: TRBV25-1; CDR3 protein: ASSGIKGDRTFYEQY
J gene: TRBJ2-7; clone size: .; V gene: TRBV7-9; CDR3 protein: ASSLGGTGSEQY
J gene: TRBJ1-4; clone size: .; V gene: TRBV6-1; CDR3 protein: ASSELSWGEKLF
J gene: TRBJ1-2; clone size: few; V gene: TRBV11-2; CDR3 protein: ASSHRVYGYT
J gene: TRBJ2-7; clone size: .; V gene: TRBV6-5; CDR3 protein: ASTAQGGFNEQY
J gene: TRBJ2-7; clone size: .; V gene: TRBV7-2; CDR3 protein: ASSPKGGSRSYEQY
J gene: TRBJ1-1; clone size: .; V gene: TRBV15; CDR3 protein: ATSREDTEAF
J gene: TRBJ2-5; clone size: .; V gene: TRBV19; CDR3 protein: ASTRRFREETQY
J gene: TRBJ2-7; clone size: .; V gene: TRBV19; CDR3 protein: ATGLAGINEQY
J gene: TRBJ2-2; clone size: .; V gene: TRBV7-9; CDR3 protein: ASSLKTGELF
J gene: TRBJ2-1; clone size: once; V gene: TRBV9; CDR3 protein: ASSVDLRTYGEQF
J gene: TRBJ2-1; clone size: once; V gene: TRBV5-1; CDR3 protein: ASSLDSGRGRSYNEQF
J gene: TRBJ1-1; clone size: once; V gene: TRBV6-5; CDR3 protein: ASNGQGAGDTEAF
J gene: TRBJ1-6; clone size: once; V gene: TRBV18; CDR3 protein: ASSSRDSPLH
J gene: TRBJ2-5; clone size: .; V gene: TRBV7-9; CDR3 protein: ASSLTGGQETQY
J gene: TRBJ1-6; clone size: .; V gene: TRBV30; CDR3 protein: AWSVGRGVSPLH
J gene: TRBJ2-3; clone size: .; V gene: TRBV4-1; CDR3 protein: ASSQGLEGDTQY
J gene: TRBJ2-7; clone size: .; V gene: TRBV11-2; CDR3 protein: ASSLRGLTYEQY
J gene: TRBJ2-1; clone size: .; V gene: TRBV5-1; CDR3 protein: ASSLGLAGSFNEQF
J gene: TRBJ1-3; clone size: .; V gene: TRBV18; CDR3 protein: ASSQTTGEGNTIY